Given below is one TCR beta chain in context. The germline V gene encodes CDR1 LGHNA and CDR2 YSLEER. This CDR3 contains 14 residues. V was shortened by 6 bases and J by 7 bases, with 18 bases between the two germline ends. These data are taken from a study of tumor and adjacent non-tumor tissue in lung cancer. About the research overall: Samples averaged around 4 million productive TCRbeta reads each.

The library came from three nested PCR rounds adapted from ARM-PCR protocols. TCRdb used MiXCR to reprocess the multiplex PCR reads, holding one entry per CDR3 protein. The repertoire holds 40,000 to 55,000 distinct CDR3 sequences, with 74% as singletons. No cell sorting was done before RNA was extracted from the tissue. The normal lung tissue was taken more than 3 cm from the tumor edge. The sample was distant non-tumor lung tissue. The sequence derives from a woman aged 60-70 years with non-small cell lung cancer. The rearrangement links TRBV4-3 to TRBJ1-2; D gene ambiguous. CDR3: CASSQLGRGAGYTF. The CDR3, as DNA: TGCGCCAGCAGTCAATTAGGACGGGGAGCTGGCTACACCTTC.